This T cell receptor (beta chain) is drawn from a study of cytomegalovirus exposure and HLA in healthy donors. Sequencing used immunoSEQ multiplex PCR; TCRdb keeps in-frame clones, though not all of them. Here the sample spans about 98,000 clones, less than 95% being singletons. To note about this clone: Its target is unknown.

General study points: The study listed 150 to 200 cytomegalovirus-associated TCR beta chains. Most TCR sequences proved rare, with some public TCRs found in many donors.

This TCR derives from a woman younger than 35 in good health and CMV-seronegative. Sequencing input: PBMCs.

The CDR3 reads CATSVRDSYPNTGELFF. In nucleotides, the CDR3 is TGTGCCACCAGCGTCCGGGACAGCTACCCGAACACCGGGGAGCTGTTTTTT. V gene TRBV15 combines with J gene TRBJ2-2; 7 bases are shared with TRBD1. CDR1 is LNHNV and CDR2 is YYDKDF in the germline V gene (reference sequence). CDR3 length equals 17 residues. V dropped 5 bases and J dropped 0; count of bases not matched to a gene: 9. Using reference TRBV15 and TRBJ2-2 for the parts outside the CDR3, the full variable domain is DAMVIQNPRYQVTQFGKPVTLSCSQTLNHNVMYWYQQKSSQAPKLLFHYYDKDFNNEADTPDNFQSRRPNTSFCFLDIRSPGLGDTAMYLCATSVRDSYPNTGELFFGEGSRLTVL.